Listed below are T cell receptor beta chains from one sample, sequenced in a study of radiotherapy plus CTLA-4 blockade in lung cancer. The protocol was immunoSEQ multiplex PCR, while the TCRdb copy is restricted to in-frame clones and leaves out a portion. The sample contains 85,000 to 90,000 clones, approximately 75% of which appear only once. Sequenced material: peripheral blood, taken from a patient treated with radiotherapy plus ipilimumab. The receptors derive from a human donor with non-small cell lung cancer that progressed on radiotherapy plus ipilimumab. Both conserved end residues are part of each CDR3. The D gene is left open where the match is weak. Rows give clone size only sometimes, using once, few, many, or a class for an expanded clone.

D gene | J gene | clone size | V gene | CDR3 protein | CDR3 DNA
NA | TRBJ2-7 | few | TRBV5-3 | CAREFGTIIPYEQYF | TGTGCCAGAGAATTCGGGACCATTATCCCCTACGAGCAGTACTTC
TRBD1 | TRBJ1-1 | NA | TRBV10-3 | CAIRPGTGFGNTEAFF | TGTGCCATCAGACCTGGGACAGGGTTTGGGAACACTGAAGCTTTCTTT
NA | TRBJ2-7 | few | TRBV6-1 | CASSPHGGYYEQYF | TGTGCCAGCAGTCCACATGGGGGTTACTACGAGCAGTACTTC
NA | TRBJ1-4 | NA | TRBV10-3 | CASGTPRNEKLFF | TGTGCCAGTGGGACACCCCGCAATGAAAAACTGTTTTTT
TRBD2 | TRBJ2-1 | NA | TRBV29-1 | CSADSSSGDNEQFF | TGCAGCGCCGACTCGTCTAGCGGCGACAATGAGCAGTTCTTC
NA | TRBJ1-1 | NA | TRBV6-6 | CASSRQLNTEAFF | TGTGCCAGCAGTCGACAGCTGAACACTGAAGCTTTCTTT
NA | TRBJ1-2 | NA | TRBV7-9 | CASSLTREAGVNYGYTF | TGTGCCAGCAGCTTAACGAGAGAGGCAGGGGTTAACTATGGCTACACCTTC
NA | TRBJ2-5 | many | TRBV5-6 | CASSLGSRATQYF | TGTGCCAGCAGCTTGGGGTCCAGGGCGACCCAGTACTTC
NA | TRBJ2-1 | NA | TRBV27 | CASGRGVASGYYNEQFF | TGTGCCAGTGGCAGGGGTGTGGCTAGCGGATACTACAATGAGCAGTTCTTC
NA | TRBJ2-7 | once | TRBV4-1 | CASSQDLTGDPVMGAGYEQYF | TGCGCCAGCAGCCAAGATCTGACTGGGGACCCTGTCATGGGGGCAGGGTACGAGCAGTACTTC
TRBD1 | TRBJ1-1 | NA | TRBV18 | CASSLGQGANTEAFF | TGTGCCAGCTCACTCGGACAGGGGGCGAACACTGAAGCTTTCTTT
NA | TRBJ1-5 | NA | TRBV27 | CASSLTGGSNQPQHF | TGTGCCAGCAGTTTAACGGGTGGTAGCAATCAGCCCCAGCATTTT
NA | TRBJ2-5 | NA | TRBV6-5 | CASSVRARETQYF | TGTGCCAGCAGTGTGAGGGCGCGGGAGACCCAGTACTTC
TRBD1 | TRBJ2-2 | once | TRBV19 | CASSTLTGGSNTGELFF | TGTGCCAGTAGCACCCTGACAGGGGGCTCTAACACCGGGGAGCTGTTTTTT
NA | TRBJ1-4 | NA | TRBV19 | CASAPSTNEKLFF | TGTGCCAGTGCGCCAAGCACTAATGAAAAACTGTTTTTT
NA | TRBJ1-3 | NA | TRBV9 | CASSPFGGDRNTIYF | TGTGCCAGCAGCCCCTTTGGGGGGGACCGAAACACCATATATTTT